This T cell receptor beta chain was documented in a study of regulatory T cells in long-lasting Graves disease. Arm-PCR of CDR3 regions with iRepertoire HTBI primers generated TCR beta libraries. A single record per CDR3 protein comes from TCRdb applying MiXCR to the multiplex PCR reads. The table has some 370,000 distinct CDR3 sequences, approximately 10% seen once; the top ten hold about 19%. The table lists this clonotype with a few counts. Time point here: newly diagnosed GD, antithyroid drugs for less than 3 months. There was RNA extracted from PBMCs, and the TCR library was made from it. CDR1 MGHRA and CDR2 YSYEKL come from the germline V gene. This CDR3 is 13 amino acids long. The V and J ends lost 6 bases and 5 bases respectively, with 13 bases between them. Another study also made use of these data, one on T cells in Graves' hyperthyroidism and ophthalmopathy. Turning to that study: Every diagnosis used clinical symptoms, serum thyroxine and TRAb, thyroid ultrasound and orbital computed tomography.

The source was peripheral blood mononuclear cells (PBMCs), collected at new diagnosis, from a patient treated with antithyroid drugs. This TCR was sampled from a woman between 18 and 29 years old with Graves disease. The gene calls are TRBV4-1 and TRBJ2-5; D unresolved. The CDR3 nucleotides are TGCGCCAGCAGTATTGGACCAGTGGAGACCCAGTACTTC. It codes for CASSIGPVETQYF.